The 32 T cell receptor beta chains given below trace back to one sample, sequenced in a study of Ad26.COV2.S vaccination and SARS-CoV-2 variants. Treatment indicated: 19 received Ad26.COV2.S at low or high dose, single or two shots; about 5 received placebo; per-sample allocation not given. Sampling was done on day 63 after the first vaccine or placebo injection. TCRdb's copy holds only in-frame clones and misses some; the assay was immunoSEQ multiplex PCR. The sample has more than 300,000 clones; 80% to 90% are singletons. Specimen: peripheral blood, collected in a trial of Ad26.COV2.S vaccine versus placebo. These receptors were taken from a person between 18 and 59 years old who received the Ad26.COV2.S COVID-19 vaccine or a placebo.

The J gene is TRBJ1-2, the V gene TRBV28, with a possible D match to TRBD1 (6 bases). V was clipped by 8 bases and J by 4 bases, with 23 bases between them. The CDR3 consists of 16 residues. Germline V gene sequence: CDR1 MDHEN, CDR2 SYDVKM. CDR3 loop: CASGGPLTGSPYGYTF. The CDR3 DNA reads as TGTGCCAGCGGGGGCCCCCTAACAGGATCCCCCTATGGCTACACCTTC.

The chain is built from TRBV7-3 and TRBJ1-3; no clear D gene. The germline V gene encodes CDR1 SGHTA and CDR2 FQGTGA. This CDR3 region has 12 residues. The V and J ends lost 3 bases and 2 bases respectively, with 2 bases between them. The CDR3 is CASSFPGNTIYF. The CDR3 DNA sequence: TGTGCCAGCAGCTTCCCTGGAAACACCATATATTTT.

V usage is TRBV3-1 (or the pseudogene TRBV3-2) and J usage is TRBJ2-3; 13 bases map to TRBD2. Trimming removed 1 base from V and 6 bases from J; junction bases left unmatched: 4. CDR3 length: 16 amino acids. Germline CDR1 reads LGHDT; CDR2 reads YNNKEL (reference sequence). Here the CDR3 DNA reads TGTGCCAGCAGCCAAGTACTAGCGGGGGGGCGGGATACGCAGTATTTT. It codes for CASSQVLAGGRDTQYF.

The chain links TRBV4-3 to TRBJ2-1, with 10 bases identical to TRBD2. The CDR3 sequence is 15 residues long. Germline CDR1 reads LGHNA; CDR2 reads YSLEER. V dropped 1 base and J dropped 10; count of bases not matched to a gene: 7. CDR3 residues: CASSQGSGRGSEQFF. CDR3 DNA: TGCGCCAGCAGCCAAGGGAGCGGGAGGGGCAGCGAGCAGTTCTTC.

This clone was picked up a small number of times. This chain uses TRBV27 with TRBJ1-2, with D perhaps TRBD1 (5 bases). Trimming shortened V by 4 bases and J by 2 bases, and 17 bases separated the two germline ends. The CDR3 runs 16 residues. Germline values: CDR1 MNHEY, CDR2 SMNVEV (reference sequence). The CDR3 protein is CASSYLLGRENYGYTF. In nucleotides, the CDR3 is TGTGCCAGCAGTTACCTTTTGGGACGCGAGAACTATGGCTACACCTTC.

To note about this clone: Other DNA sequences from this sample encode an identical CDR3 as well. The chain couples TRBV5-1 to TRBJ1-4, with unresolved D. The CDR3 totals 13 residues. With 0 bases removed from V and 8 bases from J, the gap between germline ends came to 8 bases. Germline CDR1 reads SGHRS; CDR2 reads YFSETQ. Here the CDR3 DNA reads TGCGCCAGCAGCTTGGGCGGTGTGGAAAAACTGTTTTTT. It specifies CASSLGGVEKLFF.

J is TRBJ2-3 and V is TRBV15, with TRBD2 as a possible D gene (6 bases). V was shortened by 5 bases and J by 2 bases, with 14 bases between the two germline ends. Germline values: CDR1 LNHNV, CDR2 YYDKDF (reference sequence). The CDR3 has 15 residues. The chain's CDR3 is CATSRASASTDTQYF. In nucleotides, the CDR3 is TGTGCCACCAGCCGGGCTAGCGCCTCCACAGATACGCAGTATTTT. Based on the CDR3 plus reference TRBV15 and TRBJ2-3, the full variable domain is DAMVIQNPRYQVTQFGKPVTLSCSQTLNHNVMYWYQQKSSQAPKLLFHYYDKDFNNEADTPDNFQSRRPNTSFCFLDIRSPGLGDTAMYLCATSRASASTDTQYFGPGTRLTVL.

The chain uses TRBV7-2 and TRBJ2-5, with no clear D. The V gene lost 3 bases and the J gene lost 1 base, with 6 bases spanning the gap. This CDR3 has 13 amino acids. Germline CDR1 SGHTA, CDR2 FQGNSA. For the CDR3, the DNA is TGTGCCAGCAGCTTCCCGGGCCAAGAGACCCAGTACTTC. This gives the protein CASSFPGQETQYF. Using reference TRBV7-2 and TRBJ2-5 for the parts outside the CDR3, the full variable domain is GAGVSQSPSNKVTEKGKDVELRCDPISGHTALYWYRQSLGQGLEFLIYFQGNSAPDKSGLPSDRFSAERTGGSVSTLTIQRTQQEDSAVYLCASSFPGQETQYFGPGTRLLVL.

The V and J genes are TRBV6-2 or TRBV6-3 and TRBJ1-1; 7 bases are a match to TRBD1. V gave up 4 bases and J gave up 10 bases; unmatched junction bases: 6. Looked up from germline, CDR1 is MNHEY and CDR2 is SVGEGT. The CDR3 length is 12 residues. This CDR3 reads CASSLAGGVAFF. Here the CDR3 DNA reads TGTGCCAGCAGTTTAGCAGGGGGAGTAGCTTTCTTT.

V is TRBV2 and J is TRBJ1-2; no firm D call. CDR3 size: 11 residues. Germline CDR1 is SNHLY and CDR2 is FYNNEI. V lost 6 bases, J lost 8 bases, and 10 bases lay in between. Here the CDR3 reads CASREVVGYTF. In DNA, the CDR3 is TGTGCCAGCAGGGAGGTTGTCGGCTACACCTTC.

This sequence joins TRBV21-1 and TRBJ2-3; the D call in the table, TRBD1, was not verified against the DNA. TRBV21-1 is noted as a pseudogene. The CDR3 is 15 residues long. CDR3 coding DNA: TGTGCCAGCAGCAAAGGCAGGGGTGGAAGAGATACGCAGTATTTT. Its translation is CASSKGRGGRDTQYF.

The chain couples TRBV19 to TRBJ2-1; possibly TRBD1 or TRBD2 for D (5 bases each). The CDR3 runs to 15 residues. CDR1 is LNHDA, CDR2 SQIVND, per germline (reference sequence). V gave up 0 bases and J gave up 9 bases, with 15 bases separating them. CDR3 sequence: CASSIDGGTAREQFF. The DNA for the CDR3 is TGTGCCAGTAGTATAGATGGTGGGACCGCCCGTGAGCAGTTCTTC.

In this sample, this clone turned up once. The chain joins TRBV9 to TRBJ1-6; 7 bases match TRBD1. Germline-derived CDR1 and CDR2 are SGDLS and YYNGEE. After removal of 0 bases from V and 9 bases from J, the junction contained 6 bases not matched to a gene. The CDR3 is made up of 15 amino acids. CDR3 sequence: CASSVVGGGGSPLHF. The CDR3 DNA reads as TGTGCCAGCAGCGTAGTAGGGGGCGGAGGTTCACCCCTCCACTTT.

The rearrangement links TRBV10-3 to TRBJ2-7, with 9 bases matching TRBD1. Per the germline V gene, CDR1 is ENHRY and CDR2 is SYGVKD. This CDR3 has 15 residues. The J segment lost 1 base and the V segment lost 11 bases, leaving 12 bases of the junction unmatched. The CDR3 nucleotides are TGTGCCTCAAGTCCAACACAGGGGGCTTCCTACGAGCAGTACTTC. It translates to CASSPTQGASYEQYF.

The chain joins TRBV3-1 (or the pseudogene TRBV3-2) to TRBJ2-3; 12 bases fit TRBD2. Germline V gene data show CDR1 as LGHDT and CDR2 as YNNKEL (reference sequence). The junction had 16 bases not matched to a gene; V was cut back by 1 base and J by 8 bases. The CDR3 contains 19 residues. The CDR3 bases are TGTGCCAGCAGCCAAGGCTGGCCTAGCGGGGGGGATTCATCGGGTACGCAGTATTTT. Residues: CASSQGWPSGGDSSGTQYF.

The V call is TRBV7-2, the J call TRBJ2-3; unclear D gene. V lost 4 bases and J lost 0, with 5 bases in between. Germline-derived CDR1 and CDR2 are SGHTA and FQGNSA. The CDR3 length is 13 residues. The CDR3 is CASSSFSTDTQYF. The DNA for the CDR3 is TGTGCCAGCAGCTCTTTTAGCACAGATACGCAGTATTTT.

The chain is built from TRBV6-5 and TRBJ1-2; D is unclear. With 0 bases removed from V and 2 bases from J, the gap between germline ends came to 7 bases. Germline lookup yields CDR1 MNHEY and CDR2 SVGAGI. This CDR3 comprises 14 residues. This CDR3 is CASSYSTGNYGYTF. DNA of the CDR3: TGTGCCAGCAGTTACTCAACGGGGAACTATGGCTACACCTTC.

This clone was seen once. The CDR3 loop is CASGGDSGANVLTF. The CDR3 nucleotides are TGTGCCAGCGGCGGGGATTCTGGGGCCAACGTCCTGACTTTC. The chain is built from TRBV2 and TRBJ2-6, with D perhaps matching TRBD2 (6 bases). The V end lost 8 bases, the J end lost 1 base, and 9 bases lay between the germline ends. CDR1 and CDR2 (germline): SNHLY, FYNNEI. The CDR3 consists of 14 residues.

The chain has TRBV7-2 and TRBJ2-1, with TRBD2 identical over 8 bases. The CDR3 runs 15 residues. Germline loops: CDR1 SGHTA, CDR2 FQGNSA. The V and J ends lost 0 bases and 2 bases, in that order; junction bases with no gene match: 0. CDR3 sequence: CASSLASGTYNEQFF. Here the CDR3 DNA reads TGTGCCAGCAGCTTAGCTAGCGGGACCTACAATGAGCAGTTCTTC.

The chain has TRBV19 and TRBJ1-2; D perhaps matches TRBD1 (6 bases). CDR1 LNHDA and CDR2 SQIVND come from the germline V gene (reference sequence). The CDR3 contains 17 residues. V lost 6 bases, J lost 1 base, and 21 bases lay in between. CDR3 coding DNA: TGTGCCAGTAGCCCCGCCACTGCAGGGGTCCTTAACTATGGCTACACCTTC. Encoded protein: CASSPATAGVLNYGYTF. The entire variable domain, with the rest obtained from reference TRBV19 and TRBJ1-2, is as follows: DGGITQSPKYLFRKEGQNVTLSCEQNLNHDAMYWYRQDPGQGLRLIYYSQIVNDFQKGDIAEGYSVSREKKESFPLTVTSAQKNPTAFYLCASSPATAGVLNYGYTFGSGTRLTVV.

Comment on this clone: Other DNA sequences in this specimen translate into the identical CDR3. The rearrangement joins TRBV6-5 to TRBJ2-5; D may be TRBD1 (6 bases). The CDR3 spans 13 residues. Trimming took 2 bases from V and 5 from J, leaving 9 bases between them. Germline V CDR1 and CDR2: MNHEY, SVGAGI. CDR3 nucleotide sequence: TGTGCCAGCAGTTACGGAAGGGGGGAGACCCAGTACTTC. Translating it yields CASSYGRGETQYF.

CDR3 sequence reads: CASSFRNRGIDTEAFF. CDR3 nucleotide sequence: TGTGCCAGCAGCTTCCGAAACAGGGGTATAGACACTGAAGCTTTCTTT. The gene calls are TRBV3-1 (or the pseudogene TRBV3-2) and TRBJ1-1, with TRBD1 matching over 7 bases. The trim removed 5 bases at V and 3 bases at J, leaving 12 bases unmatched. The CDR3 is made up of 16 amino acids. Germline CDR1 is LGHDT and CDR2 is YNNKEL (reference sequence).

V usage is TRBV7-9 and J usage is TRBJ2-1; 11 positions agree with TRBD1. Losses at the gene ends were 1 base for V and 7 bases for J; bases not matched to a gene: 3. Per germline, CDR1 SEHNR and CDR2 FQNEAQ (reference sequence). The CDR3 runs 15 residues. DNA of the CDR3: TGTGCCAGCAGCTTAGTGGGACAGGGGGGGAATGAGCAGTTCTTC. It specifies CASSLVGQGGNEQFF.

The rearrangement uses TRBV19 and TRBJ1-2; D is undetermined. V was shortened by 4 bases and J by 12 bases, with 6 bases between the two germline ends. There are 9 residues in the CDR3. CDR1 LNHDA and CDR2 SQIVND come from the germline V gene (reference sequence). In DNA, the CDR3 is TGTGCCAGTAGTACCCCCCACACCTTC. This codes for CASSTPHTF.

This clone was found once. The chain joins TRBV7-2 to TRBJ2-2; 7 bases align to TRBD2. Germline V gives CDR1 SGHTA, CDR2 FQGNSA. This CDR3 contains 16 residues. Trimming removed 3 bases from V and 5 bases from J; junction bases left unmatched: 9. CDR3 DNA sequence: TGTGCCAGCAGCTTGATAGCTAGCGGAGATACCGGGGAGCTGTTTTTT. Translated: CASSLIASGDTGELFF. Variable domain in full (rest from reference TRBV7-2 and TRBJ2-2): GAGVSQSPSNKVTEKGKDVELRCDPISGHTALYWYRQSLGQGLEFLIYFQGNSAPDKSGLPSDRFSAERTGGSVSTLTIQRTQQEDSAVYLCASSLIASGDTGELFFGEGSRLTVL.

The J gene is TRBJ2-5, the V gene TRBV5-1; D ambiguous. The CDR3 extends over 14 amino acids. Trimming took off 4 bases at V and 3 bases at J, with 13 bases between the two ends. Germline assignment: CDR1 SGHRS and CDR2 YFSETQ. The chain's CDR3 is CASSPGAQKETQYF. The CDR3 region has the DNA TGCGCCAGCAGCCCTGGAGCACAAAAAGAGACCCAGTACTTC.

The chain combines TRBV10-3 with TRBJ1-6, with D possibly being TRBD1 (6 bases). Trimming took 2 bases from V and 5 from J, leaving 16 bases between them. Germline V gene lookup returns CDR1 ENHRY and CDR2 SYGVKD. This CDR3 is built from 17 residues. This CDR3 is CAISEPGGGRDNSPLHF. CDR3 DNA: TGTGCCATCAGTGAGCCCGGGGGCGGTCGGGATAATTCACCCCTCCACTTT.

The chain is built from TRBV7-2 and TRBJ1-1; no clear D. Per germline, CDR1 SGHTA and CDR2 FQGNSA. V was clipped by 5 bases and J by 0 bases, with 13 bases between them. This CDR3 region has 15 residues. This CDR3 reads CASSRKGGLNTEAFF. The CDR3 coding sequence is TGTGCCAGCAGCCGGAAGGGAGGGCTGAACACTGAAGCTTTCTTT.

The V call is TRBV3-1 (or the pseudogene TRBV3-2), the J call TRBJ2-1; 9 bases agree with TRBD2. The CDR3 has 17 residues. The V gene end was trimmed by 0 bases and the J gene end by 4 bases; junction bases not matched to a gene: 7. CDR1 is LGHDT and CDR2 is YNNKEL in the germline V gene (reference sequence). CDR3 sequence reads: CASSQDVLAGAYNEQFF. For the CDR3, the DNA is TGTGCCAGCAGCCAAGACGTCTTAGCGGGAGCATACAATGAGCAGTTCTTC.

The chain combines TRBV6-2 or TRBV6-3 with TRBJ1-1; D gene ambiguous. The V gene's germline CDR1 is MNHEY and CDR2 SVGEGT. The CDR3 has 13 amino acids. Trimming cost V 2 bases and J 5 bases, with 9 bases left between them. CDR3 sequence reads: CASSYDPWTEAFF. For the CDR3, the DNA is TGTGCCAGCAGTTACGACCCTTGGACTGAAGCTTTCTTT.

The CDR3 DNA sequence: TGTGCCAGCAGCCCCCTTGGGGAGACCCAGTACTTC. Translating it yields CASSPLGETQYF. V usage is TRBV6-5 and J usage is TRBJ2-5; no definite D call. Trimming cost V 6 bases and J 5 bases, with 10 bases left between them. This CDR3 spans 12 amino acids. From germline, CDR1 is MNHEY and CDR2 SVGAGI.

This clone was counted a few times. V is TRBV6-5 and J is TRBJ2-5, with D unresolved. V gave up 6 bases and J gave up 2 bases, with 10 bases separating them. Germline values: CDR1 MNHEY, CDR2 SVGAGI. This CDR3 is 13 amino acids long. CDR3 region: CASSHMGQETQYF. The CDR3 DNA sequence: TGTGCCAGCAGCCATATGGGGCAAGAGACCCAGTACTTC.